This T cell receptor (beta chain) was obtained from a study of regulatory T cells in long-lasting Graves disease. Study summary: Persistent Graves' disease meant over 5 years of antithyroid drugs with positive TSH receptor antibodies. Broader study findings: Persistent Graves' patients possessed reduced TCR diversity relative to recently diagnosed ones. What was studied was peripheral blood only, and not thyroid tissue. Favored usage of TRBV28, TRBJ1-2 and TRBJ2-5 was recorded in persistent disease.

Points on this clonotype: As yet, its antigen is unknown. Given a much more abundant clone one base away, this may be a read error.

Specified time point: persistent/refractory GD, antithyroid drugs over 5 years with positive TRAb. With RNA extracted from PBMCs as input, the TCR library was made. The CDR3 consists of 13 residues. Germline assignment: CDR1 LGHDT and CDR2 YNNKEL (reference sequence). To make TCR beta libraries, researchers used iRepertoire HTBI primers and Arm-PCR of CDR3 regions. TCRdb fed the multiplex PCR reads into MiXCR, producing one record per CDR3 protein. The sample contains fewer than 400,000 distinct CDR3 sequences, around 20% of which appear only once. Source: peripheral blood mononuclear cells (PBMCs), taken when the disease was refractory, from a patient treated with antithyroid drugs. The chain combines TRBV3-1 with TRBJ1-5; D unclear. The sequence came from a female donor with Graves disease. In nucleotides, the CDR3 is TGTGTCAGCAGCCAGGCGAACAGCCAGTATCTCCATTTT. Protein sequence: CVSSQANSQYLHF. Complete variable domain (other parts from reference TRBV3-1 and TRBJ1-5): DTAVSQTPKYLVTQMGNDKSIKCEQNLGHDTMYWYKQDSKKFLKIMFSYNNKELIINETVPNRFSPKSPDKAHLNLHINSLELGDSAVYFCVSSQANSQYLHFGDGTRLSIL.